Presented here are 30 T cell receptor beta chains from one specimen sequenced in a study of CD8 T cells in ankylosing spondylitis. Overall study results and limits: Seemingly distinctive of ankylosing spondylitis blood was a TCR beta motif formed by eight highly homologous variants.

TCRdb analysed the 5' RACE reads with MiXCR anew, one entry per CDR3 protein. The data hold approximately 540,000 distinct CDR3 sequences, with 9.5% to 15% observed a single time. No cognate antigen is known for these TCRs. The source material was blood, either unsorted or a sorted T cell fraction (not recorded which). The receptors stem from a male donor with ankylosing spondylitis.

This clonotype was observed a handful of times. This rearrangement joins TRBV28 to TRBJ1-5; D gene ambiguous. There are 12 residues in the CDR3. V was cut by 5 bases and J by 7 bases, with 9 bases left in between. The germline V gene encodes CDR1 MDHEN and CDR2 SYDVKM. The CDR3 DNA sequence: TGTGCCAGCAGTACTTCCGGACAGCCCCAGCATTTT. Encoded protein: CASSTSGQPQHF.

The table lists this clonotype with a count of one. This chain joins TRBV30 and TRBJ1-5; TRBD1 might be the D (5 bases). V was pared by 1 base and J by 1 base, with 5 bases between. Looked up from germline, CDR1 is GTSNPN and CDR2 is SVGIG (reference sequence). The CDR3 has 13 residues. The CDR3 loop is CAWSGGSNQPQHF. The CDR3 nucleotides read TGTGCCTGGAGTGGGGGGAGCAATCAGCCCCAGCATTTT.

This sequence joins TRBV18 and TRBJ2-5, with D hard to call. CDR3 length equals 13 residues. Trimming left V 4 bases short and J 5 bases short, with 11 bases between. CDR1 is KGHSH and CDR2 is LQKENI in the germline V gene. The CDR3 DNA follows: TGTGCCAGCTCACGCGAGGCGGCGGAGACCCAGTACTTC. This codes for CASSREAAETQYF. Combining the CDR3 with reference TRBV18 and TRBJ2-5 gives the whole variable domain NAGVMQNPRHLVRRRGQEARLRCSPMKGHSHVYWYRQLPEEGLKFMVYLQKENIIDESGMPKERFSAEFPKEGPSILRIQQVVRGDSAAYFCASSREAAETQYFGPGTRLLVL.

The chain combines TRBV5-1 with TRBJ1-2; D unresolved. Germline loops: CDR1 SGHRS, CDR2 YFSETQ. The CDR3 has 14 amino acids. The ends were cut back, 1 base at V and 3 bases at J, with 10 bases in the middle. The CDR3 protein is CASSLSSSYYGYTF. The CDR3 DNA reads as TGCGCCAGCAGCTTGAGCTCCTCATACTATGGCTACACCTTC.

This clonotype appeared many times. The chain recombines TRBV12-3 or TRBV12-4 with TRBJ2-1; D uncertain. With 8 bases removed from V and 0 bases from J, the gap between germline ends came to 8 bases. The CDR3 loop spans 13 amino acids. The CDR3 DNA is TGTGCCAGCGTCCCTAGCTCCTACAATGAGCAGTTCTTC. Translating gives CASVPSSYNEQFF.

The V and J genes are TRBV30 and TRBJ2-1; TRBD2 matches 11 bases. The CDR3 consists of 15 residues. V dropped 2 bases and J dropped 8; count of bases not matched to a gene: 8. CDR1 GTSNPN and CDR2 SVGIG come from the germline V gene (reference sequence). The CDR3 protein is CAWSLLAGGLYEQFF. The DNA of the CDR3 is TGTGCCTGGAGTTTATTAGCGGGAGGGCTTTATGAGCAGTTCTTC.

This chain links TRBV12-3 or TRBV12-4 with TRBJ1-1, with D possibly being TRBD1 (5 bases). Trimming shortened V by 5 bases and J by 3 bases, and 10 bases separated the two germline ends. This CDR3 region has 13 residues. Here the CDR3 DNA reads TGTGCCAGCAGTATAGACAGAGACACTGAAGCTTTCTTT. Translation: CASSIDRDTEAFF.

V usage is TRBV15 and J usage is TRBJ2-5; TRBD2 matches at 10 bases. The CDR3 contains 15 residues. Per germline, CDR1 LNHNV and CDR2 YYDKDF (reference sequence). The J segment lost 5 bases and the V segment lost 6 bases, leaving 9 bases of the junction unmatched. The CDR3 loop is CATSFPSGSRETQYF. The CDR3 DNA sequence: TGTGCCACCAGTTTCCCTAGCGGGAGTCGGGAGACCCAGTACTTC.

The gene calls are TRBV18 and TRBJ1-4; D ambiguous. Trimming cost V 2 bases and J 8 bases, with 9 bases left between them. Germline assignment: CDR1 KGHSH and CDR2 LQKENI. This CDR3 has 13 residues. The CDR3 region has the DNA TGTGCCAGCTCACCAGAGTCCGGAGAAAAACTGTTTTTT. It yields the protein CASSPESGEKLFF.

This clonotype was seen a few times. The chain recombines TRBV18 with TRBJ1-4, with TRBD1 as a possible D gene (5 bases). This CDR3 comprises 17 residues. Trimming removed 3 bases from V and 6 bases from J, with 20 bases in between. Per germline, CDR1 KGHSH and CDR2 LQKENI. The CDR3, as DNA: TGTGCCAGCTCACCGGTTCGGGGAGACCTAGGGGATGAAAAACTGTTTTTT. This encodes CASSPVRGDLGDEKLFF.

CDR3 coding DNA: TGTGCCAGCAGTGCAAGCGGGATTCGATACAATGAGCAGTTCTTC. This encodes CASSASGIRYNEQFF. J is TRBJ2-1 and V is TRBV2; TRBD2 matches at 7 bases. The CDR3 spans 15 residues. V trimming: 4 bases; J trimming: 4 bases; junction bases outside the gene matches: 7. The germline V gene encodes CDR1 SNHLY and CDR2 FYNNEI.

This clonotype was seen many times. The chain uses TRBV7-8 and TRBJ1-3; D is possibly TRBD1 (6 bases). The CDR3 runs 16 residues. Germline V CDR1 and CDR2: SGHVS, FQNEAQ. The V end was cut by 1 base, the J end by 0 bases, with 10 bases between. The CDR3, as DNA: TGTGCCAGCAGCTTAGGTACAGGGAACTCTGGAAACACCATATATTTT. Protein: CASSLGTGNSGNTIYF.

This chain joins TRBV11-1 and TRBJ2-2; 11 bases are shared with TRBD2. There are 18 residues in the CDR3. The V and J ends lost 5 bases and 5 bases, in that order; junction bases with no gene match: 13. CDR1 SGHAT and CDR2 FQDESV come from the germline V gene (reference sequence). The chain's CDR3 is CASSVPYSSGRLTGELFF. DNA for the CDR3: TGTGCCAGCAGCGTCCCCTATTCTAGCGGGAGGTTAACCGGGGAGCTGTTTTTT. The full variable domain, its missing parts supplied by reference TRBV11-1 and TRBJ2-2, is EAEVAQSPRYKITEKSQAVAFWCDPISGHATLYWYRQILGQGPELLVQFQDESVVDDSQLPKDRFSAERLKGVDSTLKIQPAELGDSAMYLCASSVPYSSGRLTGELFFGEGSRLTVL.

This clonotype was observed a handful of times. CDR3 amino acids: CASSPAGTRGTGELFF. CDR3 DNA: TGCGCCAGCAGCCCCGCCGGGACCCGAGGAACCGGGGAGCTGTTTTTT. The rearrangement joins TRBV5-1 to TRBJ2-2; perhaps D is TRBD1 or TRBD2 (5 bases each). Trimming took 4 bases from V and 5 from J, leaving 18 bases between them. The length of the CDR3 is 16 residues. Germline V CDR1 and CDR2: SGHRS, YFSETQ.

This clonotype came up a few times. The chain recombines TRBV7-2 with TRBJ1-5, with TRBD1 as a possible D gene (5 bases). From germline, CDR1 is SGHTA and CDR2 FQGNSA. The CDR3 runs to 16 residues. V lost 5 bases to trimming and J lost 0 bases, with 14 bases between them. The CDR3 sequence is CASSQGGGYSNQPQHF. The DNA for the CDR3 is TGTGCCAGCAGCCAGGGTGGGGGATATAGCAATCAGCCCCAGCATTTT.

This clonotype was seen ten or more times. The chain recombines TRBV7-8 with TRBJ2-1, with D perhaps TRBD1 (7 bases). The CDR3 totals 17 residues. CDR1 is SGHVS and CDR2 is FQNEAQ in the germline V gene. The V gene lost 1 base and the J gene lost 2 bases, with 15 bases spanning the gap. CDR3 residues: CASSLGFRRGPYNEQFF. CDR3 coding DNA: TGTGCCAGCAGCTTAGGATTTAGGAGGGGGCCCTACAATGAGCAGTTCTTC. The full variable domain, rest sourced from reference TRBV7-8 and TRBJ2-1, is GAGVSQSPRYKVAKRGQDVALRCDPISGHVSLFWYQQALGQGPEFLTYFQNEAQLDKSGLPSDRFFAERPEGSVSTLKIQRTQQEDSAVYLCASSLGFRRGPYNEQFFGPGTRLTVL.

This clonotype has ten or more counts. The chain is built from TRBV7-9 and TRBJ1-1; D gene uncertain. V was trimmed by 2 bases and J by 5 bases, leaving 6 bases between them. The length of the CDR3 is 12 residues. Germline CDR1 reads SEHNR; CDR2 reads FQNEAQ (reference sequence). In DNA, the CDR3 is TGTGCCAGCAGCTTAAAGGCTACTGAAGCTTTCTTT. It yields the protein CASSLKATEAFF.

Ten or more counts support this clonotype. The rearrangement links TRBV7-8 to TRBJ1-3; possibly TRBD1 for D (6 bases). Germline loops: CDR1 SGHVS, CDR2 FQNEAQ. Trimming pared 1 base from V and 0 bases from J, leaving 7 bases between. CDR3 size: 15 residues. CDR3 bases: TGTGCCAGCAGCTTAGGCAGGGGCTCTGGAAACACCATATATTTT. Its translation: CASSLGRGSGNTIYF.

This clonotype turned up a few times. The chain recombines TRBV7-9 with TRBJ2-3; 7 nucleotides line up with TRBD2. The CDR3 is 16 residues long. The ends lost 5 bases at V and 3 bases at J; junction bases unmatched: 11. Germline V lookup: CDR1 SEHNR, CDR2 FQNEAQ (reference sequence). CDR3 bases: TGTGCCAGCAGCCCTCACTTCGCGGGAGTAACAGATACGCAGTATTTT. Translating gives CASSPHFAGVTDTQYF. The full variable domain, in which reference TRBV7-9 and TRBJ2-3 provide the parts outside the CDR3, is DTGVSQNPRHKITKRGQNVTFRCDPISEHNRLYWYRQTLGQGPEFLTYFQNEAQLEKSRLLSDRFSAERPKGSFSTLEIQRTEQGDSAMYLCASSPHFAGVTDTQYFGPGTRLTVL.

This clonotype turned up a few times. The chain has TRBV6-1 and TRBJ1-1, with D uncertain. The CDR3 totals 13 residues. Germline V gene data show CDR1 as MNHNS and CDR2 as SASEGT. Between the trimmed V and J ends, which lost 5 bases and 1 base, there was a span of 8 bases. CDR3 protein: CASSRLWNTEAFF. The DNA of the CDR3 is TGTGCCAGCAGTCGACTCTGGAACACTGAAGCTTTCTTT.

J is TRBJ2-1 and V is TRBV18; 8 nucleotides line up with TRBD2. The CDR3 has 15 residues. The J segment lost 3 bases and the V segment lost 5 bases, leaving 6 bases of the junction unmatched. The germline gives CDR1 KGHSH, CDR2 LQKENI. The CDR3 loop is CASSALAGNYNEQFF. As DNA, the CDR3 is TGTGCCAGCTCAGCGCTAGCGGGCAACTACAATGAGCAGTTCTTC.

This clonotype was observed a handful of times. For the CDR3, the DNA is TGCAGCGTTGCCTCAAACCAAGAGACCCAGTACTTC. It codes for CSVASNQETQYF. The V gene is TRBV29-1, the J gene TRBJ2-5, with unresolved D. This CDR3 comprises 12 residues. The germline gives CDR1 SQVTM, CDR2 ANQGSEA. V dropped 4 bases and J dropped 0 bases, with 6 bases sitting between them.

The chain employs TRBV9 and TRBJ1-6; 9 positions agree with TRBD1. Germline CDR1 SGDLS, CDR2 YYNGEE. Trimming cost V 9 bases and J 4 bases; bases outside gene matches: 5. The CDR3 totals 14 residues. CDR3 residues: CANDRGSYNSPLHF. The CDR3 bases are TGTGCCAACGACAGGGGGAGTTATAATTCACCCCTCCACTTT.

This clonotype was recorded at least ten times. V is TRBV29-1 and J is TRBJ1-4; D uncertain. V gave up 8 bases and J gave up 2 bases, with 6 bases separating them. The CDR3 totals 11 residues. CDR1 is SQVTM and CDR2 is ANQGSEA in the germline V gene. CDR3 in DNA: TGCAGCACCTGGACTAATGAAAAACTGTTTTTT. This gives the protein CSTWTNEKLFF.

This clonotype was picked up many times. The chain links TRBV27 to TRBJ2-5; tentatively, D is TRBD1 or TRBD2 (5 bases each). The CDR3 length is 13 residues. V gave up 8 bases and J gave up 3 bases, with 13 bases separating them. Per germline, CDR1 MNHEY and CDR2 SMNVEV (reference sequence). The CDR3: CASSRDGEETQYF. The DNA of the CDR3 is TGTGCCAGCTCCAGGGACGGGGAAGAGACCCAGTACTTC.

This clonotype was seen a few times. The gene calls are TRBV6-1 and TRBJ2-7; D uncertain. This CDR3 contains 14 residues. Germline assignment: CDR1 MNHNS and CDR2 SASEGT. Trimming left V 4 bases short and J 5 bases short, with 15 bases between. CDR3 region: CASSAVSDLDEQYF. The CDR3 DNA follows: TGTGCCAGCAGTGCGGTTTCCGATTTGGACGAGCAGTACTTC.

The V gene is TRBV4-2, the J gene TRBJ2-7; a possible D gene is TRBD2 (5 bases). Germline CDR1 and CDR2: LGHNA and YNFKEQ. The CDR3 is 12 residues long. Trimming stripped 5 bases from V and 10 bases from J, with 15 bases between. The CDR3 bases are TGTGCCAGCAGCTCTACTCCTCGGACTCAGTACGTC. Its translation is CASSSTPRTQYV.

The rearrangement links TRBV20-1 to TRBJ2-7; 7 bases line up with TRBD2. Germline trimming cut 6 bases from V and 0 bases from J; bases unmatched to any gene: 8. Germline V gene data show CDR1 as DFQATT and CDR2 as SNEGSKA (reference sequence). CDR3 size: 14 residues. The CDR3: CSAREGTLSYEQYF. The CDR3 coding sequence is TGCAGTGCGAGGGAGGGGACTCTCTCCTACGAGCAGTACTTC.

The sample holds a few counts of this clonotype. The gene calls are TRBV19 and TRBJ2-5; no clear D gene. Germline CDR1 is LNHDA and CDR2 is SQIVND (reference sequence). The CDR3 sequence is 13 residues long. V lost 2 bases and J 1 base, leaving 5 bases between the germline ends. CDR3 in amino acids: CASSIRVQETQYF. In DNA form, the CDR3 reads TGTGCCAGTAGTATACGCGTCCAAGAGACCCAGTACTTC.

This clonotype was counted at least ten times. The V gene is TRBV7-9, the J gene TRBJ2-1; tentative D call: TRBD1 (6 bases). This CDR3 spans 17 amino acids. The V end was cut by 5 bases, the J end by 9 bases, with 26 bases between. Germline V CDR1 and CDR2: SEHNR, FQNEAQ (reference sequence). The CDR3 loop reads CASSPLGAGEYFSEQFF. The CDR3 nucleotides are TGTGCCAGCAGCCCGCTGGGGGCAGGGGAATATTTTAGTGAGCAGTTCTTC.